One and the same sample provided the 28 T cell receptor beta chains below, sequenced in a study of T cell responses to AZD1222 COVID-19 vaccine. The protocol was immunoSEQ multiplex PCR, while the TCRdb copy is restricted to in-frame clones and leaves out a portion. The sample carries roughly 42,000 clones, around 80% recorded once. The material was peripheral blood, obtained on day 0 of AZD1222 vaccination. These receptors all stem from an adult in good health.

CDR3 in DNA: TGTGCCAGCACGGGACAGGGTATAGGCAATCAGCCCCAGCATTTT. This codes for CASTGQGIGNQPQHF. The V gene is TRBV2, the J gene TRBJ1-5; 9 bases fit TRBD1. In germline, CDR1 is SNHLY, CDR2 FYNNEI. The length of the CDR3 is 15 residues. The trim removed 7 bases at V and 2 bases at J, leaving 6 bases unmatched.

The chain couples TRBV3-1 (or the pseudogene TRBV3-2) to TRBJ2-3; a weak D match, TRBD1 (6 bases). V was pared by 4 bases and J by 0 bases, with 14 bases between. Germline V gene sequence: CDR1 LGHDT, CDR2 YNNKEL (reference sequence). CDR3 size: 16 residues. The chain's CDR3 is CASSPLWTASTDTQYF. The CDR3 nucleotides read TGTGCCAGCAGCCCCCTATGGACAGCTAGCACAGATACGCAGTATTTT.

The chain is built from TRBV28 and TRBJ2-2; 11 bases map to TRBD1. With V trimmed by 7 bases and J by 7 bases, 8 bases remained unmatched. Germline assignment: CDR1 MDHEN and CDR2 SYDVKM. The CDR3 has 15 residues. CDR3 loop: CASTIGTGGIGELFF. CDR3 coding DNA: TGTGCCAGCACCATAGGGACAGGGGGGATCGGGGAGCTGTTTTTT.

The J gene is TRBJ1-6, the V gene TRBV6-5; 8 nucleotides line up with TRBD1. In germline, CDR1 is MNHEY, CDR2 SVGAGI. The ends lost 10 bases at V and 10 bases at J; junction bases unmatched: 12. The CDR3 covers 14 residues. The CDR3 here is CATTRDRGMSPLHF. CDR3 bases: TGTGCCACCACACGTGACAGGGGAATGTCACCCCTCCACTTT.

This chain joins TRBV9 and TRBJ2-3; D possibly matches TRBD1 or TRBD2 (5 bases each). The V end was cut by 5 bases, the J end by 6 bases, with 10 bases between. This CDR3 is 12 amino acids long. CDR1 and CDR2 (germline): SGDLS, YYNGEE. In DNA, the CDR3 is TGTGCCAGCAGGGGGGACGGCGATACGCAGTATTTT. Translated, it gives CASRGDGDTQYF. Together with reference TRBV9 and TRBJ2-3, the CDR3 gives the full variable domain: DSGVTQTPKHLITATGQRVTLRCSPRSGDLSVYWYQQSLDQGLQFLIQYYNGEERAKGNILERFSAQQFPDLHSELNLSSLELGDSALYFCASRGDGDTQYFGPGTRLTVL.

About this clone: This sample also contains other DNA sequences that code for the same CDR3. The J gene is TRBJ2-7, the V gene TRBV7-9, with a weak D call TRBD1 (6 bases). V was clipped by 3 bases and J by 2 bases, with 14 bases between them. The CDR3 has 15 amino acids. The germline V gene has CDR1 SEHNR and CDR2 FQNEAQ (reference sequence). CDR3 protein: CASSFGQGSTYEQYF. The CDR3, as DNA: TGTGCCAGCAGCTTTGGTCAGGGGTCCACCTACGAGCAGTACTTC. Combining the CDR3 with reference TRBV7-9 and TRBJ2-7 gives the whole variable domain DTGVSQNPRHKITKRGQNVTFRCDPISEHNRLYWYRQTLGQGPEFLTYFQNEAQLEKSRLLSDRFSAERPKGSFSTLEIQRTEQGDSAMYLCASSFGQGSTYEQYFGPGTRLTVT.

This clone was counted between two and nine times. The chain couples TRBV5-5 to TRBJ2-7, with TRBD2 matching over 9 bases. There are 13 residues in the CDR3. The germline V gene has CDR1 SGHKS and CDR2 YYEKEE (reference sequence). The V and J ends lost 0 bases and 10 bases, in that order; junction bases with no gene match: 5. The CDR3 protein is CASSLEIAGAQYF. The CDR3 DNA reads TGTGCCAGCAGCTTGGAGATAGCGGGGGCACAGTACTTC.

This rearrangement joins TRBV28 to TRBJ2-2; TRBD2 matches 9 bases. Germline-derived CDR1 and CDR2 are MDHEN and SYDVKM. V lost 6 bases, J lost 2 bases, and 4 bases stayed unmatched. The CDR3 loop spans 15 amino acids. In DNA, the CDR3 is TGTGCCAGCAGGTCTAGCGGGGCAAACACCGGGGAGCTGTTTTTT. Its protein product is CASRSSGANTGELFF.

The J gene is TRBJ1-1, the V gene TRBV29-1, with D tentatively TRBD1 (5 bases). V was pared by 7 bases and J by 4 bases, with 22 bases between. CDR1 is SQVTM, CDR2 ANQGSEA, per germline. The CDR3 is 15 residues long. The CDR3 protein is CSATKGWGGSTEAFF. Written as DNA, the CDR3 is TGCAGCGCTACCAAAGGGTGGGGGGGAAGCACTGAAGCTTTCTTT.

The chain joins TRBV12-5 to TRBJ2-5, with D unclear. Looked up from germline, CDR1 is LGHNT and CDR2 is FRNRAP. Trimming took 6 bases from V and 5 from J, leaving 10 bases between them. CDR3 length: 12 amino acids. The CDR3: CASGRSGETQYF. CDR3 DNA sequence: TGTGCTAGTGGAAGAAGTGGGGAGACCCAGTACTTC.

V usage is TRBV7-2 and J usage is TRBJ2-2; D gene ambiguous. This CDR3 comprises 15 residues. V dropped 2 bases and J dropped 5 bases, with 12 bases sitting between them. CDR1 is SGHTA, CDR2 FQGNSA, per germline. CDR3 nucleotide sequence: TGTGCCAGCAGCTTACTGGGTTCAAGTACCGGGGAGCTGTTTTTT. Translation gives CASSLLGSSTGELFF.

The rearrangement links TRBV7-2 to TRBJ1-4; D ambiguous. The V end lost 0 bases, the J end lost 1 base, and 6 bases lay between the germline ends. This CDR3 region has 15 residues. The V gene's germline CDR1 is SGHTA and CDR2 FQGNSA. CDR3 in DNA: TGTGCCAGCAGCTTAGCGGGCGGAACTAATGAAAAACTGTTTTTT. Translation: CASSLAGGTNEKLFF.

This clone was seen only a few times. This rearrangement joins TRBV27 to TRBJ2-7; D possibly corresponds to TRBD1 (5 bases). The CDR3 runs 13 residues. CDR1 is MNHEY and CDR2 is SMNVEV in the germline V gene (reference sequence). The V gene lost 3 bases and the J gene lost 7 bases, with 13 bases spanning the gap. CDR3 residues: CASSFNRRQEQYF. In DNA, the CDR3 is TGTGCCAGCAGTTTTAACAGGCGGCAGGAGCAGTACTTC.

V and J are TRBV7-9 and TRBJ2-6, with unresolved D. Germline V gene lookup returns CDR1 SEHNR and CDR2 FQNEAQ (reference sequence). The CDR3 loop spans 16 amino acids. V lost 5 bases to trimming and J lost 3 bases, with 14 bases between them. The chain's CDR3 is CASSMSRHSGANVLTF. The CDR3 nucleotides are TGTGCCAGCAGCATGTCCAGGCACAGTGGGGCCAACGTCCTGACTTTC.

The J gene is TRBJ1-3, the V gene TRBV7-2, with D unclear. The germline V gene encodes CDR1 SGHTA and CDR2 FQGNSA. V was clipped by 1 base and J by 4 bases, with 11 bases between them. This CDR3 has 15 residues. The CDR3 nucleotides read TGTGCCAGCAGCTTAGTATCTGGCTCCGGAAACACCATATATTTT. Protein: CASSLVSGSGNTIYF.

The chain carries TRBV29-1 and TRBJ1-1; possible D gene TRBD1, 5 bases. The CDR3 covers 14 residues. Germline V lookup: CDR1 SQVTM, CDR2 ANQGSEA. The V end lost 6 bases, the J end lost 2 bases, and 16 bases lay between the germline ends. CDR3 coding DNA: TGCAGCGTCCTCTCTGAAGGGACTAACACTGAAGCTTTCTTT. It is translated as CSVLSEGTNTEAFF.

This chain links TRBV28 with TRBJ2-1; D may be TRBD2 (5 bases). CDR1 and CDR2 (germline): MDHEN, SYDVKM. The CDR3 length is 15 residues. Trimming removed 5 bases at V and 0 bases at J, with 11 bases between. The CDR3 sequence is CASSTHRGSYNEQFF. CDR3 nucleotides: TGTGCCAGCAGTACTCACCGGGGCTCCTACAATGAGCAGTTCTTC.

This clone was counted once. The rearrangement joins TRBV7-8 to TRBJ1-2; tentative D call: TRBD1 (6 bases). The germline V gene has CDR1 SGHVS and CDR2 FQNEAQ. This CDR3 has 15 residues. V was cut by 2 bases and J by 6 bases, with 16 bases left in between. In DNA form, the CDR3 reads TGTGCCAGCAGCTTAACCGGGACACGAGGGGATGGCTACACCTTC. It encodes CASSLTGTRGDGYTF.

In this sample, this clone turned up a few times. V gene TRBV5-1 combines with J gene TRBJ1-5; 7 bases line up with TRBD1. The CDR3 totals 16 residues. CDR1 SGHRS and CDR2 YFSETQ come from the germline V gene. With 4 bases clipped from V and 4 bases from J, the junction kept 11 bases outside the gene matches. CDR3: CASSPGTTGTNQPQHF. The DNA for the CDR3 is TGCGCCAGCAGCCCGGGGACGACAGGGACTAATCAGCCCCAGCATTTT.

The chain carries TRBV19 and TRBJ1-3; TRBD1 might be the D (5 bases). The CDR3 spans 16 residues. The V gene lost 3 bases and the J gene lost 0 bases, with 12 bases spanning the gap. CDR1 LNHDA and CDR2 SQIVND come from the germline V gene (reference sequence). This CDR3 reads CASSISDTLSGNTIYF. CDR3 nucleotides: TGTGCCAGTAGTATCTCGGACACCCTCTCTGGAAACACCATATATTTT.

The chain is built from TRBV11-3 and TRBJ2-2, with 9 bases identical to TRBD2. V gave up 0 bases and J gave up 0 bases; unmatched junction bases: 11. Germline CDR1 and CDR2: SGHNT and YENEEA. This CDR3 spans 20 amino acids. The CDR3, as DNA: TGTGCCAGCAGCTTAGAGGGGATATGGGCTAGCGGGGCGAACACCGGGGAGCTGTTTTTT. It translates to CASSLEGIWASGANTGELFF.

In DNA form, the CDR3 reads TGTGCCAGCAGCCCCGCGGGGAGGGGAGCTTTCTTT. Its translation is CASSPAGRGAFF. The chain recombines TRBV7-8 with TRBJ1-1, with a weak D call TRBD1 (5 bases). The V gene's germline CDR1 is SGHVS and CDR2 FQNEAQ. The CDR3 is 12 amino acids. Trimming removed 5 bases at V and 10 bases at J, with 14 bases between.

This chain joins TRBV5-6 and TRBJ2-2; no clear D gene. The length of the CDR3 is 14 residues. Germline values: CDR1 SGHDT, CDR2 YYEEEE. Between the trimmed V and J ends, which lost 4 bases and 4 bases, there was a span of 11 bases. CDR3 amino acids: CASSGAVGTGELFF. The CDR3 nucleotides are TGTGCCAGCAGCGGCGCTGTGGGCACCGGGGAGCTGTTTTTT.

The chain employs TRBV5-6 and TRBJ1-6, with a tentative D call TRBD1 (6 bases). The CDR3 is made up of 17 amino acids. V lost 3 bases and J lost 4, with 17 bases in between. In germline, CDR1 is SGHDT, CDR2 YYEEEE. The CDR3: CASSSGFAGTYNSPLHF. The CDR3 DNA reads TGTGCCAGCAGCTCAGGGTTCGCGGGGACATATAATTCACCCCTCCACTTT.

The chain uses TRBV5-8 and TRBJ1-1, with D possibly being TRBD1 (6 bases). Germline V gene lookup returns CDR1 SGHTS and CDR2 YDEGEE. Trimming removed 7 bases at V and 2 bases at J, with 12 bases between. The CDR3 is 13 residues long. The CDR3 protein is CASVWGGNTEAFF. CDR3 nucleotide sequence: TGTGCCAGCGTGTGGGGGGGCAACACTGAAGCTTTCTTT.

The chain couples TRBV5-1 to TRBJ1-6; 9 positions match TRBD1. The V gene end was trimmed by 4 bases and the J gene end by 7 bases; junction bases not matched to a gene: 6. Germline V gene data show CDR1 as SGHRS and CDR2 as YFSETQ. There are 15 residues in the CDR3. As DNA, the CDR3 is TGCGCCAGCAGCCTACGGACAGGGGTAAATTCACCCCTCCACTTT. Amino acids: CASSLRTGVNSPLHF.

This chain links TRBV6-1 with TRBJ2-5; D may be TRBD2 (5 bases). Germline CDR1 is MNHNS and CDR2 is SASEGT. This CDR3 has 16 amino acids. Trimming removed 1 base at V and 5 bases at J, with 17 bases between. CDR3 sequence reads: CASSEGASQVYETQYF. Here the CDR3 DNA reads TGTGCCAGCAGTGAAGGGGCTAGCCAGGTATACGAGACCCAGTACTTC.

V usage is TRBV6-2 or TRBV6-3 and J usage is TRBJ1-2; unclear D gene. CDR3 length: 12 residues. Germline values: CDR1 MNHEY, CDR2 SVGEGT. Trimming cost V 4 bases and J 4 bases, with 7 bases left between them. CDR3 amino acids: CASSWTVYGYTF. In nucleotides, the CDR3 is TGTGCCAGCAGTTGGACGGTCTATGGCTACACCTTC.